The 21 T cell receptor beta chains presented below share a single source sample, sequenced in a study of blood T cells in healthy people across ages. A second PCR of roughly 6 to 12 cycles used a sample-barcoded 5' primer and a J-beta primer mix. Using its own MiXCR run on the 5' RACE reads, TCRdb lists one record per CDR3 protein. The sample consists of around 790,000 distinct CDR3 sequences, approximately 44% of them appearing once. Material for sequencing was blood. The receptors come from a man aged 60 to 69 in good health.

The genes are TRBV19 and TRBJ1-6; D is unresolved. The germline V and J ends were trimmed by 3 bases and 7 bases, with 7 bases remaining between them. This CDR3 spans 13 amino acids. The germline V gene has CDR1 LNHDA and CDR2 SQIVND (reference sequence). DNA for the CDR3: TGTGCCAGTAGTATCGCTCAAAATTCACCCCTCCACTTT. The encoded protein is CASSIAQNSPLHF.

This clonotype has only a few counts. This sequence joins TRBV9 and TRBJ2-5; 10 bases agree with TRBD2. This CDR3 spans 16 amino acids. In germline, CDR1 is SGDLS, CDR2 YYNGEE. The V and J ends lost 0 bases and 2 bases, in that order; junction bases with no gene match: 4. The CDR3 region has the DNA TGTGCCAGCAGCGTAGCTCTAGCGGGGGATCAAGAGACCCAGTACTTC. This encodes CASSVALAGDQETQYF.

This clonotype was detected only a few times. The DNA of the CDR3 is TGTGCCAGCAGTTTTTGGAGGGAAGCTAACTATGGCTACACCTTC. It yields the protein CASSFWREANYGYTF. The rearrangement joins TRBV12-3 or TRBV12-4 to TRBJ1-2, with D hard to call. The V end was cut by 3 bases, the J end by 0 bases, with 11 bases between. CDR3 length: 15 residues.

The chain has TRBV6-1 and TRBJ2-4, with a possible D match to TRBD1 (7 bases). Per the germline V gene, CDR1 is MNHNS and CDR2 is SASEGT. Deletions cut 1 base from V and 6 bases from J, with 13 bases between. The CDR3 runs to 15 residues. CDR3 loop: CASSEGAGQTNIQYF. The CDR3 bases are TGTGCCAGCAGTGAAGGGGCGGGACAGACAAACATTCAGTACTTC.

With regard to this clonotype: Mismatch with germline at one junction end may stem from a read error. This chain joins TRBV2 and TRBJ2-1; 9 bases are a match to TRBD2. CDR1 is SNHLY, CDR2 FYNNEI, per germline. The CDR3 loop spans 14 amino acids. The CDR3 sequence is CANSERGAVNEQFF. DNA for the CDR3: TGTGCCAACAGTGAGCGGGGGGCGGTCAATGAGCAGTTCTTC.

This clonotype turned up a few times. The V gene is TRBV4-3, the J gene TRBJ2-7; weak D call: TRBD2 (6 bases). The germline V gene encodes CDR1 LGHNA and CDR2 YSLEER. Trimming cost V 0 bases and J 7 bases, with 22 bases left between them. This CDR3 is built from 17 residues. CDR3 sequence: CASSQDGRSGRIREQYF. Written as DNA, the CDR3 is TGCGCCAGCAGCCAAGATGGGAGGTCAGGGAGAATTAGGGAGCAGTACTTC.

This clonotype was seen a handful of times. The chain carries TRBV11-2 and TRBJ2-7; TRBD1 agrees at 8 bases. CDR1 is SGHAT and CDR2 is FQNNGV in the germline V gene. With 5 bases clipped from V and 5 bases from J, the junction kept 5 bases outside the gene matches. The CDR3 totals 13 residues. The CDR3 here is CASSRDRLNEQYF. CDR3 DNA sequence: TGTGCCAGCAGCCGGGACAGGTTAAACGAGCAGTACTTC.

The chain couples TRBV20-1 to TRBJ2-3; 12 bases align to TRBD1. V gave up 7 bases and J gave up 0 bases; unmatched junction bases: 2. The CDR3 sequence is 14 residues long. In germline, CDR1 is DFQATT, CDR2 SNEGSKA (reference sequence). This CDR3 is CSGDRGLSTDTQYF. The CDR3 nucleotides are TGCAGTGGGGACAGGGGGCTTAGCACAGATACGCAGTATTTT.

This CDR3 reads CSAGGGAGGSYNEQFF. The CDR3 nucleotides read TGCAGCGCAGGAGGGGGAGCGGGGGGGTCCTACAATGAGCAGTTCTTC. The chain links TRBV29-1 to TRBJ2-1, with 10 positions matching TRBD2. Germline CDR1 reads SQVTM; CDR2 reads ANQGSEA. This CDR3 region has 16 residues. V was pared by 7 bases and J by 1 base, with 10 bases of the junction left unmatched.

The chain has TRBV20-1 and TRBJ2-5, with D tentatively TRBD2 (6 bases). The DNA end is more similar to TRBJ2-7, so the J call may be wrong. The CDR3 has 13 residues. Germline CDR1 reads DFQATT; CDR2 reads SNEGSKA (reference sequence). This chain's CDR3 is CSARVGGDYEQYF. The CDR3 DNA is TGCAGTGCTAGAGTCGGAGGGGACTACGAGCAGTACTTC.

This chain joins TRBV7-6 and TRBJ1-6; TRBD1 aligns across 7 bases. V shed 4 bases and J 10 bases; nucleotides not matched to a gene: 7. From germline, CDR1 is SGHVS and CDR2 FNYEAQ. The CDR3 extends over 14 amino acids. DNA for the CDR3: TGTGCCAGCAGCTCCACAGGGGCTAAATCACCCCTCCACTTT. Protein sequence: CASSSTGAKSPLHF.

This clonotype has more than one count but fewer than ten. This chain uses TRBV5-5 with TRBJ1-6; 7 bases are shared with TRBD1. Germline CDR1 and CDR2: SGHKS and YYEKEE (reference sequence). V was clipped by 4 bases and J by 10 bases; unmatched bases: 2. This CDR3 is built from 12 residues. The CDR3 region has the DNA TGTGCCAGCAGCCCGGACAGGTCACCCCTCCACTTT. This codes for CASSPDRSPLHF.

The rearrangement joins TRBV7-9 to TRBJ1-6; no clear D gene. There are 12 residues in the CDR3. V shed 3 bases and J shed 8 bases, with 5 bases lying between them. Germline-derived CDR1 and CDR2 are SEHNR and FQNEAQ (reference sequence). CDR3 sequence: CASSFADSPLHF. The CDR3 DNA follows: TGTGCCAGCAGCTTCGCCGATTCACCCCTCCACTTT.

There are many counts of this clonotype. The rearrangement joins TRBV7-4 to TRBJ2-7, with D perhaps given as TRBD1 or TRBD2 (5 bases each). Trimming pared 5 bases from V and 7 bases from J, leaving 9 bases between. Germline CDR1 and CDR2: SGHVT and SQSDAQ. The CDR3 has 11 residues. Written as DNA, the CDR3 is TGTGCCAGCAGCCCAGAGGGGGAGCAGTACTTC. It yields the protein CASSPEGEQYF.

CDR3 nucleotides: TGCGCCAGCAGCCAAGATGACTCCTATAATTCACCCCTCCACTTT. It encodes CASSQDDSYNSPLHF. The chain employs TRBV4-3 and TRBJ1-6; D gene uncertain. Trimming removed 0 bases from V and 0 bases from J, with 3 bases in between. Germline CDR1 LGHNA, CDR2 YSLEER. The CDR3 has 15 residues.

V gene TRBV2 combines with J gene TRBJ2-1; tentatively, D is TRBD2 (6 bases). Trimming took off 6 bases at V and 6 bases at J, with 18 bases between the two ends. The CDR3 runs to 15 residues. CDR1 is SNHLY and CDR2 is FYNNEI in the germline V gene. CDR3 DNA: TGTGCCAGCAGATCCGGAGGGGTTCCGGTCAATGAGCAGTTCTTC. Translated: CASRSGGVPVNEQFF. The whole variable domain, filled in from reference TRBV2 and TRBJ2-1, reads EPEVTQTPSHQVTQMGQEVILRCVPISNHLYFYWYRQILGQKVEFLVSFYNNEISEKSEIFDDQFSVERPDGSNFTLKIRSTKLEDSAMYFCASRSGGVPVNEQFFGPGTRLTVL.

The rearrangement links TRBV12-3 or TRBV12-4 to TRBJ1-4, with unresolved D. The CDR3 has 14 amino acids. V shed 6 bases and J shed 5 bases, with 13 bases lying between them. For the CDR3, the DNA is TGTGCCAGCAGGCCCTCACTCCTGAATGAAAAACTGTTTTTT. It yields the protein CASRPSLLNEKLFF.

The V gene is TRBV7-8, the J gene TRBJ2-5; tentative D call: TRBD2 (5 bases). Germline V gene data show CDR1 as SGHVS and CDR2 as FQNEAQ. The CDR3 runs 13 residues. Trimming removed 8 bases at V and 5 bases at J, with 15 bases between. The DNA of the CDR3 is TGTGCCAGCGGCGGACTTCCCAAGGAGACCCAGTACTTC. Translating gives CASGGLPKETQYF. Full variable domain (missing parts from reference TRBV7-8 and TRBJ2-5): GAGVSQSPRYKVAKRGQDVALRCDPISGHVSLFWYQQALGQGPEFLTYFQNEAQLDKSGLPSDRFFAERPEGSVSTLKIQRTQQEDSAVYLCASGGLPKETQYFGPGTRLLVL.

This clonotype was found a few times. J is TRBJ2-3 and V is TRBV7-2, with a possible D match to TRBD2 (7 bases). Germline V gene lookup returns CDR1 SGHTA and CDR2 FQGNSA. Trimming shortened V by 5 bases and J by 5 bases, and 17 bases separated the two germline ends. The CDR3 loop spans 15 amino acids. CDR3 DNA sequence: TGTGCCAGCAGCCCCAAAGGGGGGAGGGGAGATACGCAGTATTTT. Protein product: CASSPKGGRGDTQYF.

About this clonotype itself: A clone one base away is much larger, so this may be a read error. The gene calls are TRBV4-3 and TRBJ2-1; perhaps D is TRBD1 or TRBD2 (5 bases each). CDR1 is LGHNA, CDR2 YSLEER, per germline. The CDR3 loop spans 18 amino acids. The CDR3 is CASSQDGDRDGTLNERFF. The CDR3 DNA reads TGCGCCAGCAGCCAAGATGGAGACCGGGACGGGACCTTGAATGAGCGGTTCTTC.

As for this clonotype: Germline and junction disagree at one end, which may indicate a read error. The chain's CDR3 is CSARTGRSSYNERFF. The CDR3 nucleotides read TGCAGTGCTAGAACGGGGAGGAGCTCCTACAATGAGCGGTTCTTC. The chain employs TRBV20-1 and TRBJ2-1; D perhaps matches TRBD2 (6 bases). CDR1 is DFQATT, CDR2 SNEGSKA, per germline (reference sequence). The CDR3 length is 15 residues.